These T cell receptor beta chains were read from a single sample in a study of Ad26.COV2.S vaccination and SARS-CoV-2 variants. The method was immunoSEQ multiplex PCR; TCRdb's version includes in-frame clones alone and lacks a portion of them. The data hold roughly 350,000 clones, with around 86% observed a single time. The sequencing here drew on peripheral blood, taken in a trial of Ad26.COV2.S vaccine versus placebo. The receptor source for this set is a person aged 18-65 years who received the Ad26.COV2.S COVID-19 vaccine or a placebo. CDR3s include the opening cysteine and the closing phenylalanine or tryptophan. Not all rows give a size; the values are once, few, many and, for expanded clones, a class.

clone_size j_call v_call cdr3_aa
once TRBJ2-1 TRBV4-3 CASSQDLAGAYNNEQFF
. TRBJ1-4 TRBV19 CASSSGGQGAEKLFF
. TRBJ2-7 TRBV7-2 CASSLGGTVSSYEQYF
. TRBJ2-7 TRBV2 CASSERPEIAQYF
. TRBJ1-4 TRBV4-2 CASSQGQTNPNEKLFF
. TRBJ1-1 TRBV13 CASSTATQDTEAFF
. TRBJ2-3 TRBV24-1 CATSDFGGGVDTQYF
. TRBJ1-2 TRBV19 CASISGGTNYGYTF
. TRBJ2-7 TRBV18 CASSPRGPDEQYF
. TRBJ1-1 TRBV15 CATSRIQEGDTEAFF
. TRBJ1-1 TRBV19 CASSIQDSGTEAFF
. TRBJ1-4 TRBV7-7 CASSFGTTGNEKLFF
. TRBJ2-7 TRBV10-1 CAGPTGGKLEQYF
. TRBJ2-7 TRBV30 CAWSPGGGSYEQYF
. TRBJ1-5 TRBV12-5 CASGLRGQGGEPQHF
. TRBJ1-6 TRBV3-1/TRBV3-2 CASSQGTGNSPLHF
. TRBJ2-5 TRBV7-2 CASSLPGLDRRQYF
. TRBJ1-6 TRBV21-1 CASSILRDGCNSPLHF
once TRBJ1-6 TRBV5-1 CASSMGTGVNSPLHF
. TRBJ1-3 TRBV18 CASSPGPSGSSGNTIYF
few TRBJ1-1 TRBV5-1 CASSPRQGANTEAFF
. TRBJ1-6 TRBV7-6 CASSFRQSGTPLHF
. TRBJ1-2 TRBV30 CAWSVRGDGYTF
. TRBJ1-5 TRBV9 CASSVGGGPGNQPQHF
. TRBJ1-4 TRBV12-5 CASGLGGPREGKLFF
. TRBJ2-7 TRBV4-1 CASSQPDSYEQYF
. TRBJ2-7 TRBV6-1 CASSEGLAGSYEQYF
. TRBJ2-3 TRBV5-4 CASSPRTDTQYF
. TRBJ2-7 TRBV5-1 CASSFRAGGPGEQYF
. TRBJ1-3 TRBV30 CALTGGRDTIYF
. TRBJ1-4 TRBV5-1 CASSLRGGEKLFF
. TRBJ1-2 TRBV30 CAWSPPGGYTF
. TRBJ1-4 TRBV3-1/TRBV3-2 CASSQGTLQGFYNEKLFF
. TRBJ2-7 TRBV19 CASSIQALSSYEQYF
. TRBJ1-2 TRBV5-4 CASSYREGYTF
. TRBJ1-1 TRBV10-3 CAISPGQGSTEAFF
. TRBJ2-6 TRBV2 CASSVLGSGANVLTF
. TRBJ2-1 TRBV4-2 CASSQSRTEQFF
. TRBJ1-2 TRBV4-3 CASSQDNRGSYGYTF
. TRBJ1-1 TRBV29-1 CSVGTHTEAFF
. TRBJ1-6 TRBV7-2 CASSYVGQGNSPLHF
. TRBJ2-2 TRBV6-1 CASSEGFNTGELFF
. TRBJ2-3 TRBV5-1 CASSSLGSGRSTDTQYF
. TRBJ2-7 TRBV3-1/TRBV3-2 CASSPTTGGSYEQYF
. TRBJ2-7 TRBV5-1 CASSFIWGTYEQYF
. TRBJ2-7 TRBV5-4 CASSPPGQYEQYF
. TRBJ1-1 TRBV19 CASSLQGGNTEAFF
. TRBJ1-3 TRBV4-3 CASSQDTAGVLGNTIYF
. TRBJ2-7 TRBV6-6 CASRVGSYEQYF